Listed below are T cell receptor beta chains from one sample, sequenced in a study of blood T cells in healthy people across ages. MiXCR, run by TCRdb on the 5' RACE reads, gives a single entry per CDR3 protein. The sample holds approximately 1.5 million distinct CDR3 sequences, around 36% seen once. The sequenced sample was blood. The receptor set was obtained from a woman aged 25-40 years in good health. CDR3s include the opening cysteine and the closing phenylalanine or tryptophan. D genes are given only for firm matches. Some rows have no size entry. The others give once, few or many, or a class for an expanded clone.

CDR3 length,clone size,D gene,J gene,V gene,CDR3 DNA,CDR3 protein
14,many,TRBD1,TRBJ2-5,TRBV25-1,TGTGCCAGCAGTGATGCCGGGACAGAAGAGACCCAGTACTTC,CASSDAGTEETQYF
19,.,TRBD2,TRBJ2-3,TRBV4-1,TGCGCCAGCAGCCAAGATAAGGCTAGCGGGGGGGCGGCAACAGATACGCAGTATTTT,CASSQDKASGGAATDTQYF
14,few,.,TRBJ1-1,TRBV25-1,TGTGCCAGCAGTGAAGGGGCGGCCTACACTGAAGCTTTCTTT,CASSEGAAYTEAFF
15,few,TRBD2,TRBJ2-5,TRBV5-1,TGCGCCAGCGGGTTAGCGGGGGCTGAGCAAGAGACCCAGTACTTC,CASGLAGAEQETQYF
15,.,.,TRBJ2-1,TRBV20-1,TGCAGTGCTAGTACGAGGCAGGGGCTCTACAATGAGCAGTTCTTC,CSASTRQGLYNEQFF
12,.,.,TRBJ2-7,TRBV5-4,TGTGCCAGCAGTACCGCTTACGACGAGCAGTACTTC,CASSTAYDEQYF
16,few,TRBD1,TRBJ2-1,TRBV28,TGTGCCAGCAGAAATAGAGGGGACAGGCCGACCGGTGAGCAGTTCTTC,CASRNRGDRPTGEQFF
13,few,.,TRBJ2-1,TRBV2,TGTGCCAGCAGTGCCAGACTCGACAATGAGCAGTTCTTC,CASSARLDNEQFF
16,few,TRBD2,TRBJ2-1,TRBV11-1,TGTGCCAGCAGCTTAGGGAGCGGGGGGACCATCAATGAGCAGTTCTTC,CASSLGSGGTINEQFF
13,few,.,TRBJ2-7,TRBV9,TGTGCCAGCAGCCCCGCTAACTCCTACGAGCAGTACTTC,CASSPANSYEQYF
16,few,TRBD2,TRBJ2-5,TRBV20-1,TGCAGTGCCAACCTCGGGACTAGCGCCCTAAAAGAGACCCAGTACTTC,CSANLGTSALKETQYF
15,many,TRBD1,TRBJ1-6,TRBV4-2,TGTGCCAGTCAGGGGGACGGCTCCTATAATTCACCCCTCCACTTT,CASQGDGSYNSPLHF
16,.,.,TRBJ1-5,TRBV7-9,TGTGCCAGCAGCTTTTCTCTCGGGGAGGGCAATCAGCCCCAGCATTTT,CASSFSLGEGNQPQHF
14,.,.,TRBJ2-3,TRBV15,TGTGCCACCAGCAGAGACCCAAGCACAGATACGCAGTATTTT,CATSRDPSTDTQYF
13,.,.,TRBJ1-2,TRBV10-3,TGTGCCATCAGTGAGTCTCAGGGTTCCGGCTACACCTTC,CAISESQGSGYTF
13,many,TRBD1,TRBJ2-3,TRBV29-1,TGCAGCGGCCGACAGGGTACGACAGATACGCAGTATTTT,CSGRQGTTDTQYF
17,few,TRBD2,TRBJ2-7,TRBV4-2,TGTGCCAGCAGCCAAGACCCGACTAGCGGGAGAGGGTACGAGCAGTACTTC,CASSQDPTSGRGYEQYF
13,.,.,TRBJ2-7,TRBV20-1,TGCAGTGCTAGAGAGATGAGCCCCTACGAGCAGTACTTC,CSAREMSPYEQYF
15,few,TRBD2,TRBJ2-3,TRBV4-1,TGCGCCAGCAGCCAACCAGCGGGACGCTGGGATACGCAGTATTTT,CASSQPAGRWDTQYF
15,.,TRBD1,TRBJ1-1,TRBV10-2,TGCGCCAGCAGTGAGTTTCCTGGGACAGCTGGTTCCCCTTTCTTT,CASSEFPGTAGSPFF
18,.,TRBD2,TRBJ2-1,TRBV7-9,TGTGCCAGCAGCCGAGGACTAGCGGGAGAGGGAGAACACAATGAGCAGTTCTTC,CASSRGLAGEGEHNEQFF
14,few,.,TRBJ1-6,TRBV12-3/TRBV12-4,TGTGCCAGCAGCCCTCCCAGGGATGGTTCACCCCTCCACTTT,CASSPPRDGSPLHF
17,.,TRBD2,TRBJ2-7,TRBV7-9,TGTGCCAGCAGCTTGGAGGGGGGGCTAGCGGGAGACTACGAGCAGTACTTC,CASSLEGGLAGDYEQYF
13,.,.,TRBJ1-2,TRBV6-6,TGTGCCAGCGCCCAAGCTACCAACTATGGCTACACCTTC,CASAQATNYGYTF
14,many,TRBD2,TRBJ2-5,TRBV20-1,TGCAGTGCTTATCCGGGACTAGCTCCGTTGACCCAGTACTTC,CSAYPGLAPLTQYF
13,.,TRBD1,TRBJ1-2,TRBV5-1,TGCGCCAGCAGCCAGGGACAGAGTTTAGGCTACACCTTC,CASSQGQSLGYTF
15,.,.,TRBJ2-5,TRBV27,TGTGCCAGCAGTCCGTCGACAGGGAGGACAGAGACCCAGTACTTC,CASSPSTGRTETQYF
14,.,TRBD1,TRBJ1-2,TRBV2,TGTGCCAGCCTACAGGGGGCTGGTGTCTATGGCTACACCTTC,CASLQGAGVYGYTF
16,few,TRBD2,TRBJ2-1,TRBV7-2,TGTGCCAGCAGCTTCAGCGGGGGGGCTTACTACAATGAGCAGTTCTTC,CASSFSGGAYYNEQFF
16,once,TRBD1,TRBJ2-1,TRBV6-1,TGTGCCAGCAGGGGGTTCGGACAGGGCGTCTTCCATGAGCAGTTCTTC,CASRGFGQGVFHEQFF
13,.,TRBD2,TRBJ2-3,TRBV20-1,TGCAGTCGGACTAGCGGGAGGATAGATACGCAGTATTTT,CSRTSGRIDTQYF
12,few,.,TRBJ2-7,TRBV29-1,TGCAGCGTGGACCGAGGTGAACACGAGCAGTACTTC,CSVDRGEHEQYF
13,.,.,TRBJ1-1,TRBV5-1,TGCGCCAGCAGCGCCATGGGTGGCACTGAAGCTTTCTTT,CASSAMGGTEAFF
16,once,.,TRBJ2-1,TRBV19,TGTGCCAGTAGTCCCCCGACGGGCAGACATTACAATGAGCAGTTCTTC,CASSPPTGRHYNEQFF
13,.,.,TRBJ1-2,TRBV11-2,TGTGCCAGCAGCTACCCCGGGACGGCGGGCTGCACCTTC,CASSYPGTAGCTF
15,.,TRBD2,TRBJ2-2,TRBV20-1,TGCAGTGCTAGATTAGGCGGGAGGCGTTACGGGGAGCTGTTTTTT,CSARLGGRRYGELFF
13,.,TRBD1,TRBJ1-1,TRBV27,TGTGCCAGCAGTCCCGGACAGGGGATTAGAGCTTTCTTT,CASSPGQGIRAFF
13,.,.,TRBJ1-1,TRBV7-2,TGTGCCAGCAGCTTGGTACCGGAGCCTGAAGCTTTCTTT,CASSLVPEPEAFF
17,.,TRBD2,TRBJ2-2,TRBV6-2/TRBV6-3,TGTGCCAGCAGTGGTCGCCCGGGACTAGCGATCACCGGGGAGCTGTTTTTT,CASSGRPGLAITGELFF
15,.,.,TRBJ1-5,TRBV6-1,TGTGCCACAACTATCAGAGGTTATGGCAATCAGCCCCAGCATTTT,CATTIRGYGNQPQHF
13,many,.,TRBJ2-5,TRBV29-1,TGCAGCTCCGCCCAGGGGGGTGAGCAGACCCAGTACTTC,CSSAQGGEQTQYF
18,few,.,TRBJ2-1,TRBV29-1,TGCAGCGTTGAAGGGGCTAGTCCGGGCGCGCCCCTCTACAATGAGCAGTTCTTC,CSVEGASPGAPLYNEQFF
11,.,.,TRBJ1-1,TRBV12-3/TRBV12-4,TGTGCCAGCAGTTTTAAAGTAGAAGCTTTCTTT,CASSFKVEAFF
16,.,TRBD2,TRBJ2-3,TRBV12-3/TRBV12-4,TGTGCCAGCAGTTTTGGGCTAGCGGGGGTGTGGGATACGCAGTATTTT,CASSFGLAGVWDTQYF
15,few,TRBD1,TRBJ1-2,TRBV27,TGTGCCAGCAGTTCCCTCGGGACAGGGGAAAATGGCTACACCTTC,CASSSLGTGENGYTF
15,.,.,TRBJ2-6,TRBV27,TGTGCCAGCAGACTCAGGGACTCTGGGGCCAACGTCCTGACTTTC,CASRLRDSGANVLTF
16,.,TRBD1,TRBJ1-5,TRBV20-1,TGCAGTGCCTCGCCGCCGGACAGGGGTGCGGGTCAGCCCCAGCATTTT,CSASPPDRGAGQPQHF